This passage covers 10 T cell receptor beta chains from one sample sequenced in a study of blood T cell repertoires in COVID-19. Assay used: immunoSEQ multiplex PCR; TCRdb lists only in-frame clones, some missing. The sample includes 180,000 or so clones, approximately 80% seen only once; the top ten take about 15%. Source material: PBMCs or T cells enriched from blood (not recorded which). The receptors originated from a man aged 60 to 69 who had been exposed to COVID-19.

The chain combines TRBV19 with TRBJ2-2; 7 bases agree with TRBD2. There are 17 residues in the CDR3. V trimming: 4 bases; J trimming: 3 bases; junction bases outside the gene matches: 11. The germline V gene encodes CDR1 LNHDA and CDR2 SQIVND (reference sequence). As DNA, the CDR3 is TGTGCCAGTAGTAAAAACATTGGTGCGGGAGACACCGGGGAGCTGTTTTTT. As protein: CASSKNIGAGDTGELFF.

The DNA of the CDR3 is TGTGCCAGCAGCCAAGGACAGGGAGGCTATGGCTACACCTTC. Its translation: CASSQGQGGYGYTF. The rearrangement uses TRBV4-2 and TRBJ1-2; 7 bases line up with TRBD1. Germline V lookup: CDR1 LGHNA, CDR2 YNFKEQ. V shed 1 base and J 4 bases; nucleotides not matched to a gene: 3. The length of the CDR3 is 14 residues.

This chain connects TRBV19 to TRBJ2-3; 8 nucleotides align to TRBD1. The length of the CDR3 is 16 residues. Germline assignment: CDR1 LNHDA and CDR2 SQIVND (reference sequence). The J segment lost 3 bases and the V segment lost 9 bases, leaving 14 bases of the junction unmatched. CDR3 region: CASQAQGAWGTDTQYF. CDR3 in DNA: TGTGCCAGCCAAGCTCAGGGGGCGTGGGGGACAGATACGCAGTATTTT.

This clone was counted at least ten times. This sequence joins TRBV27 and TRBJ2-7, with 7 positions matching TRBD1. Trimming at V came to 2 bases and at J to 6 bases, leaving 13 bases not matched to a gene. The CDR3 sequence is 16 residues long. CDR1 and CDR2 (germline): MNHEY, SMNVEV (reference sequence). The CDR3 DNA follows: TGTGCCAGCAGTTTAGTCCCCCGACAGGGTTTGATCGAGCAGTACTTC. It encodes CASSLVPRQGLIEQYF.

This clone was seen once. The chain combines TRBV11-3 with TRBJ2-7; TRBD1 matches at 10 bases. J was trimmed by 1 base and V by 0 bases; bases with no gene match: 3. The CDR3 covers 16 residues. In germline, CDR1 is SGHNT, CDR2 YENEEA. The CDR3 nucleotides are TGTGCCAGCAGCTTAGATGGGGGACAGGGGTCCTACGAGCAGTACTTC. Encoded protein: CASSLDGGQGSYEQYF.

This chain connects TRBV4-3 to TRBJ2-2; D gene ambiguous. CDR3 length: 13 amino acids. Trimming removed 0 bases at V and 5 bases at J, with 4 bases between. Germline V gene data show CDR1 as LGHNA and CDR2 as YSLEER. The CDR3 DNA reads as TGCGCCAGCAGCCAAGAGGAGACCGGGGAGCTGTTTTTT. It yields the protein CASSQEETGELFF.

V usage is TRBV10-3 and J usage is TRBJ1-6, with a tentative D call TRBD1 (5 bases). CDR3 length: 15 residues. The germline V and J ends were trimmed by 4 bases and 0 bases, with 7 bases remaining between them. Germline V gene lookup returns CDR1 ENHRY and CDR2 SYGVKD. Written as DNA, the CDR3 is TGTGCCATCAGTGGGGGCGGCTCCTATAATTCACCCCTCCACTTT. The encoded protein is CAISGGGSYNSPLHF.

V usage is TRBV13 and J usage is TRBJ1-4; 7 positions match TRBD1. V lost 5 bases to trimming and J lost 8 bases; unmatched junction nucleotides: 2. The CDR3 runs 12 residues. Germline values: CDR1 PRHDT, CDR2 FYEKMQ (reference sequence). CDR3 DNA sequence: TGTGCCAGCAGCGTACAGGGGGAAAAACTGTTTTTT. The encoded protein is CASSVQGEKLFF.

This chain joins TRBV7-8 and TRBJ1-4, with D hard to call. Trimming removed 5 bases from V and 7 bases from J, with 14 bases in between. Germline CDR1 is SGHVS and CDR2 is FQNEAQ. The CDR3 loop spans 14 amino acids. The CDR3 loop reads CASSPREMSEKLFF. The DNA for the CDR3 is TGTGCCAGCAGCCCCCGGGAGATGAGTGAAAAACTGTTTTTT.

This clone has only a few counts. The rearrangement uses TRBV4-3 and TRBJ1-6; a possible D gene is TRBD1 (6 bases). Trimming cost V 1 base and J 10 bases, with 14 bases left between them. This CDR3 spans 15 amino acids. Germline CDR1 is LGHNA and CDR2 is YSLEER. In DNA form, the CDR3 reads TGCGCCAGCAGCCAAGTCGTCAGGGGAGAATCACCCCTCCACTTT. Its protein is CASSQVVRGESPLHF.